What follows are 7 T cell receptor beta chains derived from one specimen sequenced in a study of T cell changes during pregnancy in multiple sclerosis. This table comes from immunoSEQ multiplex PCR, and its TCRdb copy is limited to in-frame clones, with some not included. The sample lists some 57,000 clones, about 90% occurring once. Sequencing was performed on CD4+ T cells from peripheral blood mononuclear cells, taken after pregnancy. These receptors were taken from a female donor in good health, enrolled as a control in a pregnancy study.

The chain is built from TRBV5-4 and TRBJ1-2, with D tentatively TRBD1 (5 bases). Trimming pared 4 bases from V and 0 bases from J, leaving 10 bases between. Germline V gives CDR1 SGHNT, CDR2 YYREEE (reference sequence). This CDR3 contains 14 residues. CDR3 region: CASSPRATNYGYTF. DNA of the CDR3: TGTGCCAGCAGCCCCAGGGCTACTAACTATGGCTACACCTTC.

This chain joins TRBV5-1 and TRBJ1-3; TRBD1 matches 7 bases. The germline V gene encodes CDR1 SGHRS and CDR2 YFSETQ. The V gene end was trimmed by 2 bases and the J gene end by 0 bases; junction bases not matched to a gene: 2. This CDR3 region has 15 residues. CDR3 loop: CASSLQGNSGNTIYF. CDR3 DNA: TGCGCCAGCAGCTTACAGGGGAACTCTGGAAACACCATATATTTT.

The V call is TRBV10-3, the J call TRBJ1-6, with D possibly TRBD1 on 6 matching bases. The CDR3 runs to 13 residues. Germline V gene sequence: CDR1 ENHRY, CDR2 SYGVKD. The V end lost 6 bases, the J end lost 5 bases, and 8 bases lay between the germline ends. DNA for the CDR3: TGTGCCATCAGCTCAGGGGATAATTCACCCCTCCACTTT. Translated, it gives CAISSGDNSPLHF.

The chain couples TRBV6-5 to TRBJ2-1; the match to TRBD2 covers 7 bases. The CDR3 spans 15 residues. Trimming removed 6 bases from V and 7 bases from J; junction bases left unmatched: 12. CDR1 and CDR2 from the germline V gene are MNHEY and SVGAGI. The CDR3 spells CASSLSGLRTNEQFF. The CDR3 DNA follows: TGTGCCAGCAGCCTTAGCGGGCTGAGGACGAATGAGCAGTTCTTC.

V and J are TRBV19 and TRBJ1-1; D gene unclear. Germline lookup yields CDR1 LNHDA and CDR2 SQIVND (reference sequence). The CDR3 loop spans 14 amino acids. V lost 2 bases, J lost 5 bases, and 12 bases lay in between. The chain's CDR3 is CASSITATGTEAFF. The CDR3 region has the DNA TGTGCCAGTAGTATAACCGCAACCGGTACTGAAGCTTTCTTT.

The V and J genes are TRBV12-5 and TRBJ2-7; the match to TRBD2 covers 11 bases. V shed 3 bases, J shed 0 bases, and the junction held 4 bases outside the gene matches. The germline gives CDR1 LGHNT, CDR2 FRNRAP. This CDR3 has 16 amino acids. CDR3 coding DNA: TGTGCTAGTGGTTTTGTGACTAGCGGGGCCTCCTACGAGCAGTACTTC. The encoded protein is CASGFVTSGASYEQYF.

This chain connects TRBV27 to TRBJ1-6, with TRBD1 matching over 9 bases. Losses at the gene ends were 8 bases for V and 3 bases for J; bases not matched to a gene: 5. The CDR3 contains 15 residues. Germline V gene lookup returns CDR1 MNHEY and CDR2 SMNVEV (reference sequence). CDR3 coding DNA: TGTGCCAGCTTTAAGACAGGGGGCTATAATTCACCCCTCCACTTT. Translated, it gives CASFKTGGYNSPLHF.